This is a list of T cell receptor beta chains from one sample in a study of T cell repertoires in cytomegalovirus infection. TCRdb recomputed calls from the reads with MiXCR, one row per CDR3 protein. The sample contains approximately 700,000 distinct CDR3 sequences, 35% of which appear only once. The specimen sequenced was PBMCs. The receptors derive from a human donor in good health (CMV status not recorded). Some clones in this sample may be carry-over from other donors' samples. CDR3s include the opening cysteine and the closing phenylalanine or tryptophan. Each record gives: clone size, D gene, V gene, J gene, CDR3 DNA, CDR3 protein. The D gene is left open where the match is weak. A clone size is listed for some rows: how often the clone was seen (once, few, many), or a class if it is expanded.

>.|.|TRBV5-1|TRBJ1-1
TGCGCCAGCAGCTTAAACTGGAAGGACACTGAAGCTTTCTTT
CASSLNWKDTEAFF
>.|TRBD1|TRBV7-9|TRBJ2-3
TGTGCCAGCAGCTTCGAGGGACAGGGGACCCTTCTTACGCAGTATTTT
CASSFEGQGTLLTQYF
>.|.|TRBV12-3/TRBV12-4|TRBJ1-4
TGTGCCAGCAGTTTAGATGATTCGGGACTCCTAAATGAAAAACTGTTTTTT
CASSLDDSGLLNEKLFF
>few|TRBD1|TRBV28|TRBJ1-3
TGTGCCAGCAGTTTGCTGGGACAGGGTACGTCAAGAAACACCATATATTTT
CASSLLGQGTSRNTIYF
>few|.|TRBV5-5|TRBJ2-3
TGTGCCAGCAGCTTACGACCCCTCGGCGCTGGCACAGATACGCAGTATTTT
CASSLRPLGAGTDTQYF
>.|.|TRBV3-1|TRBJ2-7
TGTGCCAGCAGCCATATGGGTCCCTACGAGCAGTACTTC
CASSHMGPYEQYF
>few|.|TRBV19|TRBJ1-1
TGTGCCAGTAGTATAGGCGGGCCCGGCCCAGCTTTCTTT
CASSIGGPGPAFF
>few|.|TRBV7-2|TRBJ2-1
TGTGCCAGCAGCTCAACCCAATACAATGAGCAGTTCTTC
CASSSTQYNEQFF
>.|.|TRBV28|TRBJ2-1
TGTGCCAGCAGTTCCCTAGCTAGCTCCTACAATGTGCAGTTCTTC
CASSSLASSYNVQFF
>.|TRBD2|TRBV7-6|TRBJ2-3
TGTGCCAGCAGGAAAGCGGGAGGGCCCAGAACAGATACGCAGTATTTT
CASRKAGGPRTDTQYF
>.|.|TRBV19|TRBJ1-5
TGTGCCAGTAGTATTTCGCACAGAAATCAGCCCCAGCATTTT
CASSISHRNQPQHF
>.|.|TRBV12-3/TRBV12-4|TRBJ1-1
TGTGCCAGCAGTGGAGCGTCCAAGGCCTGGGTGGGGAACACTGAAGCTTTCTTT
CASSGASKAWVGNTEAFF
>.|.|TRBV28|TRBJ1-4
TGTGCCAGCAGTTTAGGGGCCAGAACTGAAAAACTGTTTTTT
CASSLGARTEKLFF
>few|.|TRBV12-3/TRBV12-4|TRBJ2-1
TGTGCCAGCAGTCGATCCCCCCGCGAGCAGTTCTTC
CASSRSPREQFF
>.|.|TRBV14|TRBJ2-2
TGTGCCAGCAGCCAACAGGGTGCGACCGGGGAGCTGTTTTTT
CASSQQGATGELFF
>few|.|TRBV28|TRBJ1-1
TGTGCCAGCAGTTATGAACACCTGGGCTCCCCCGGTCTTTTT
CASSYEHLGSPGLF